The 17 T cell receptor beta chains listed next were all sequenced from one sample in a study of cytomegalovirus exposure and HLA in healthy donors. Both 60 Vbeta primers and 13 Jbeta primers went into the PCR. This table comes from immunoSEQ multiplex PCR, and its TCRdb copy is limited to in-frame clones, with some not included. This table has some 70,000 clones, about 80% appearing once. The sequenced sample was PBMCs. Source of these receptors: a man aged 45-65 years in good health and CMV-seronegative.

The J gene is TRBJ2-2, the V gene TRBV4-1; 8 nucleotides line up with TRBD1. Germline CDR1 MGHRA, CDR2 YSYEKL. This CDR3 has 13 residues. V lost 6 bases, J lost 5 bases, and 2 bases stayed unmatched. CDR3 DNA sequence: TGCGCCAGCAGACAGGGGGGAACCGGGGAGCTGTTTTTT. This translates into CASRQGGTGELFF.

The rearrangement uses TRBV14 and TRBJ2-7, with 7 positions matching TRBD1. The V gene end was trimmed by 4 bases and the J gene end by 5 bases; junction bases not matched to a gene: 8. The CDR3 length is 14 residues. The germline gives CDR1 SGHDN, CDR2 FVKESK. CDR3 in DNA: TGTGCCAGCAGCCCACAGACAGGGAACAACGAGCAGTACTTC. Encoded protein: CASSPQTGNNEQYF.

The chain carries TRBV2 and TRBJ1-2, with D unresolved. Trimming stripped 1 base from V and 4 bases from J, with 13 bases between. This CDR3 comprises 15 residues. Per germline, CDR1 SNHLY and CDR2 FYNNEI. As DNA, the CDR3 is TGTGCCAGCAGTGAAGGGACTTCAACATTCTATGGCTACACCTTC. Translating it yields CASSEGTSTFYGYTF.

This clone was detected once. The chain is built from TRBV30 and TRBJ2-1, with 13 bases fitting TRBD2. This CDR3 has 15 amino acids. Germline CDR1 reads GTSNPN; CDR2 reads SVGIG (reference sequence). V gave up 3 bases and J gave up 7 bases; unmatched junction bases: 6. This CDR3 is CAWSDMGLAGNEQFF. The CDR3 DNA reads TGTGCCTGGAGCGACATGGGACTAGCGGGGAATGAGCAGTTCTTC.

The V and J genes are TRBV7-9 and TRBJ1-5, with 8 bases fitting TRBD1. The CDR3 totals 14 residues. The germline V gene encodes CDR1 SEHNR and CDR2 FQNEAQ (reference sequence). The ends lost 3 bases at V and 4 bases at J; junction bases unmatched: 2. CDR3 amino acids: CASSLDRANQPQHF. The CDR3 nucleotides read TGTGCCAGCAGCTTGGACAGGGCAAATCAGCCCCAGCATTTT.

This clone turned up a few times. The chain links TRBV19 to TRBJ1-1; D ambiguous. The CDR3 length is 13 residues. The germline CDR1 and CDR2 sequences are LNHDA and SQIVND (reference sequence). Trimming stripped 2 bases from V and 0 bases from J, with 4 bases between. CDR3 residues: CASSISLNTEAFF. For the CDR3, the DNA is TGTGCCAGTAGTATATCTTTGAACACTGAAGCTTTCTTT.

This clone was seen just once. The chain recombines TRBV14 with TRBJ1-6; D unclear. The V gene lost 3 bases and the J gene lost 8 bases, with 8 bases spanning the gap. Germline V gene sequence: CDR1 SGHDN, CDR2 FVKESK. This CDR3 has 13 residues. For the CDR3, the DNA is TGTGCCAGCAGCCAGGACTGGGATTCACCCCTCCACTTT. It is translated as CASSQDWDSPLHF.

The chain joins TRBV10-3 to TRBJ2-7; TRBD1 aligns across 10 bases. Unmatched junction bases numbered 6, after V lost 3 bases and J lost 4 bases. The germline V gene encodes CDR1 ENHRY and CDR2 SYGVKD. The CDR3 is made up of 15 amino acids. The CDR3 sequence: CAISDPGQGIYEQYF. The CDR3 coding sequence is TGTGCCATCAGTGACCCGGGACAGGGGATATACGAGCAGTACTTC.

The chain uses TRBV5-1 and TRBJ1-6; 8 bases line up with TRBD1. V was pared by 2 bases and J by 0 bases, with 7 bases of the junction left unmatched. This CDR3 is 18 amino acids long. CDR1 is SGHRS, CDR2 YFSETQ, per germline. The CDR3 is CASSFDRGDSSYNSPLHF. DNA of the CDR3: TGCGCCAGCAGCTTCGACAGGGGCGATAGCTCCTATAATTCACCCCTCCACTTT.

Here the CDR3 DNA reads TGTGCCAGCAGTTTCTCGGACAGCGTGAACACCGGGGAGCTGTTTTTT. As protein: CASSFSDSVNTGELFF. This chain joins TRBV27 and TRBJ2-2, with D possibly TRBD1 on 6 matching bases. Germline CDR1 and CDR2: MNHEY and SMNVEV (reference sequence). V dropped 3 bases and J dropped 1 base, with 12 bases sitting between them. CDR3 size: 16 residues.

This chain links TRBV10-1 with TRBJ2-3; 8 nucleotides match TRBD1. CDR3 length: 15 amino acids. J lost 4 bases, V lost 5 bases, and 8 bases had no gene match. CDR1 WNHNN and CDR2 SYGVQD come from the germline V gene (reference sequence). The chain's CDR3 is CASSLRTGRADTQYF. The CDR3, as DNA: TGCGCCAGCAGTCTACGGACAGGGCGAGCAGATACGCAGTATTTT.

This chain joins TRBV2 and TRBJ1-5, with D perhaps matching TRBD1 (5 bases). Germline V gives CDR1 SNHLY, CDR2 FYNNEI. This CDR3 region has 13 residues. V was shortened by 7 bases and J by 3 bases, with 10 bases between the two germline ends. The CDR3, as DNA: TGTGCCAGCACCAGGGACTCCAATCAGCCCCAGCATTTT. It yields the protein CASTRDSNQPQHF.

The chain carries TRBV6-5 and TRBJ2-3; 12 bases match TRBD2. The CDR3 contains 16 residues. Germline CDR1 reads MNHEY; CDR2 reads SVGAGI. The V and J ends lost 3 bases and 3 bases, in that order; junction bases with no gene match: 4. The CDR3 DNA reads TGTGCCAGCAGTTATCCCGGGACTAGCGGGACAGATACGCAGTATTTT. This codes for CASSYPGTSGTDTQYF.

The genes are TRBV6-5 and TRBJ1-1; D is possibly TRBD1 (6 bases). Trimming left V 5 bases short and J 8 bases short, with 21 bases between. CDR1 is MNHEY, CDR2 SVGAGI, per germline. The length of the CDR3 is 15 residues. The CDR3: CASSKGTIRSPEAFF. The CDR3 bases are TGTGCCAGCAGTAAAGGGACAATCCGCTCCCCAGAAGCTTTCTTT.

The chain recombines TRBV9 with TRBJ2-7; 14 bases agree with TRBD2. Trimming took 4 bases from V and 2 from J; bases not matched to a gene: 5. The CDR3 is 16 amino acids. Germline V lookup: CDR1 SGDLS, CDR2 YYNGEE. DNA of the CDR3: TGTGCCAGCAGCCAAAGACTAGCGGGAGGGCCCTACGAGCAGTACTTC. Protein sequence: CASSQRLAGGPYEQYF.

This chain connects TRBV7-2 to TRBJ1-1; possibly TRBD1 for D (5 bases). CDR3 length: 15 residues. V was clipped by 3 bases and J by 1 base, with 12 bases between them. CDR1 is SGHTA, CDR2 FQGNSA, per germline. The CDR3 here is CASSFWGEGNTEAFF. In DNA, the CDR3 is TGTGCCAGCAGCTTTTGGGGGGAGGGGAACACTGAAGCTTTCTTT.

The V call is TRBV12-5, the J call TRBJ2-2; 8 bases agree with TRBD2. CDR3 length: 14 residues. The junction had 5 bases not matched to a gene; V was cut back by 10 bases and J by 1 base. From germline, CDR1 is LGHNT and CDR2 FRNRAP. The DNA of the CDR3 is TGTGCTACGAGCGGGGGCCAGAACACCGGGGAGCTGTTTTTT. Encoded protein: CATSGGQNTGELFF.